The 5 T cell receptor beta chains below all came from one sample that was sequenced in a study of identical twins. TCRdb reanalysed the 5' RACE reads using MiXCR and keeps one entry per CDR3 protein. The profile shows under 300,000 distinct CDR3 sequences, more than 13% of them singletons. The sequencing sample was made of memory (CD45RO+) T cells sorted from blood. These receptors were taken from a woman under 30 in good health.

The rearrangement joins TRBV12-3 or TRBV12-4 to TRBJ1-2; D not certain. The CDR3 loop spans 16 amino acids. V was trimmed by 4 bases and J by 0 bases, leaving 15 bases between them. The CDR3 sequence: CASSSPSGRTNYGYTF. Here the CDR3 DNA reads TGTGCCAGCAGTTCCCCCAGTGGCAGAACTAACTATGGCTACACCTTC.

The chain employs TRBV3-1 and TRBJ1-2, with D maybe TRBD1 (5 bases). V was cut by 1 base and J by 6 bases, with 12 bases left in between. This CDR3 has 14 residues. The germline CDR1 and CDR2 sequences are LGHDT and YNNKEL (reference sequence). CDR3 protein: CASSQGGRENGYTF. CDR3 DNA sequence: TGTGCCAGCAGCCAAGGGGGCAGGGAGAATGGCTACACCTTC.

This clonotype was detected a few times. This chain joins TRBV27 and TRBJ2-7; 13 nucleotides align to TRBD2. The V gene's germline CDR1 is MNHEY and CDR2 SMNVEV (reference sequence). The CDR3 totals 17 residues. Trimming removed 3 bases from V and 4 bases from J; junction bases left unmatched: 9. Written as DNA, the CDR3 is TGTGCCAGCAGTTTTACCCGGACTAGCGGGGGCCGGTACGAGCAGTACTTC. Its protein is CASSFTRTSGGRYEQYF.

This clonotype was picked up a small number of times. The chain joins TRBV7-2 to TRBJ2-2, with unresolved D. The CDR3 has 15 residues. V shed 3 bases and J shed 2 bases, with 10 bases lying between them. The germline V gene encodes CDR1 SGHTA and CDR2 FQGNSA. The DNA of the CDR3 is TGTGCCAGCAGCTTGGCTCTGCCTAACACCGGGGAGCTGTTTTTT. It yields the protein CASSLALPNTGELFF.

In its sample, this clonotype was seen a few times. V gene TRBV20-1 combines with J gene TRBJ2-1, with D possibly being TRBD2 (6 bases). Germline CDR1 is DFQATT and CDR2 is SNEGSKA (reference sequence). Between the trimmed V and J ends, which lost 0 bases and 4 bases, there was a span of 10 bases. The CDR3 is made up of 14 amino acids. The chain's CDR3 is CSARDHGSYNEQFF. Written as DNA, the CDR3 is TGCAGTGCTAGAGATCACGGGAGTTACAATGAGCAGTTCTTC.